A selection of T cell receptor beta chains follows, all from one sample in a study of T cell repertoires in cytomegalovirus infection. Antigens for these TCRs are unknown. TCRdb reanalysed the reads using MiXCR and keeps one entry per CDR3 protein. Here the sample spans 360,000 or so distinct CDR3 sequences, about a third being singletons. This sample comprised cultured PBMCs, obtained from culture after CMV antigen stimulation. Source of these receptors: a human donor in good health (CMV status not recorded). Some clones in this sample may be carry-over from other donors' samples. The CDR3 runs from the conserved cysteine through the conserved F or W. A D gene is named only where the DNA matches it firmly. Expanded clones get a size class; other rows say once, few or many, or leave the size out.

J gene,D gene,clone size,V gene,CDR3 protein,CDR3 DNA
TRBJ2-5,-,few,TRBV7-2,CASTIGRNQETQYF,TGTGCCAGCACTATAGGACGGAACCAAGAGACCCAGTACTTC
TRBJ2-5,TRBD1,-,TRBV6-5,CASRQGQGRATQYF,TGTGCCAGCAGACAGGGACAGGGACGGGCGACCCAGTACTTC
TRBJ1-3,-,-,TRBV12-3/TRBV12-4,CASSFGGNTIYF,TGTGCCAGCAGTTTCGGGGGAAACACCATATATTTT
TRBJ2-2,TRBD1,few,TRBV7-9,CASSSGQYTGELFF,TGTGCCAGCAGCTCGGGACAGTACACCGGGGAGCTGTTTTTT
TRBJ2-2,-,many,TRBV6-1,CASTEGHSTGELFF,TGTGCCAGCACGGAGGGCCATAGCACCGGGGAGCTGTTTTTT
TRBJ1-1,-,-,TRBV12-5,CASGLVLGQNTEAFF,TGTGCTAGTGGTTTGGTACTGGGACAGAACACTGAAGCTTTCTTT
TRBJ2-1,-,few,TRBV19,CATQRPSYNEQFF,TGTGCCACCCAGAGGCCCTCCTACAATGAGCAGTTCTTC
TRBJ2-7,TRBD1,few,TRBV7-2,CASSLYGAGGREQYF,TGTGCCAGCAGCCTGTACGGGGCAGGGGGTCGTGAGCAGTACTTC
TRBJ2-7,-,-,TRBV20-1,CSARDREGHRSYEQYF,TGCAGTGCTAGAGATCGAGAGGGACACCGTTCCTACGAGCAGTACTTC
TRBJ2-3,-,few,TRBV7-2,CASSRSGTDTQYF,TGTGCCAGCAGCCGCTCTGGCACAGATACGCAGTATTTT
TRBJ2-3,-,-,TRBV12-3/TRBV12-4,CANSSYSLTDTQYF,TGTGCCAACAGTTCCTACAGCTTAACAGATACGCAGTATTTT
TRBJ2-3,-,few,TRBV20-1,CSALRGGTVDTQYF,TGCAGTGCCCTTAGAGGCGGGACGGTAGATACGCAGTATTTT
TRBJ2-1,-,few,TRBV20-1,CSAKIFGGINVDEQFF,TGCAGTGCTAAGATTTTTGGCGGGATTAATGTCGATGAGCAGTTCTTC
TRBJ1-2,TRBD1,-,TRBV5-4,CASSPGQDSHGYTF,TGTGCCAGCAGCCCGGGACAGGACTCGCATGGCTACACCTTC
TRBJ2-3,TRBD2,-,TRBV11-2,CASSLVLAGRTDTQYF,TGTGCCAGCAGCTTAGTTTTAGCGGGCCGCACAGATACGCAGTATTTT
TRBJ1-5,-,few,TRBV7-9,CASSLAGQNQPQHF,TGTGCCAGCAGCTTAGCTGGGCAGAATCAGCCCCAGCATTTT
TRBJ2-1,TRBD2,-,TRBV12-3/TRBV12-4,CASSLLAGLNNEQFF,TGTGCCAGCAGTTTATTAGCGGGACTGAACAATGAGCAGTTCTTC
TRBJ2-7,TRBD1,few,TRBV19,CASSPGQGKNEQYF,TGTGCCAGTAGTCCCGGACAGGGAAAAAACGAGCAGTACTTC
TRBJ2-6,TRBD1,once,TRBV4-1,CASSPPGQGAGANVLTF,TGCGCCAGCAGCCCCCCCGGACAGGGTGCGGGGGCCAACGTCCTGACTTTC
TRBJ2-2,TRBD2,-,TRBV11-2,CASSLDSPGRGTGELFF,TGTGCCAGCAGCTTAGATTCCCCCGGGAGGGGCACCGGGGAGCTGTTTTTT
TRBJ2-1,-,-,TRBV11-3,CASSLDGRRQFF,TGTGCCAGCAGCTTAGACGGGAGAAGGCAGTTCTTC
TRBJ1-2,-,few,TRBV20-1,CSARPVGGGIDGYGYTF,TGCAGTGCTAGACCGGTTGGGGGGGGCATTGATGGCTATGGCTACACCTTC
TRBJ2-5,TRBD2,many,TRBV7-2,CASSLGGLAGARETQYF,TGTGCCAGCAGCTTGGGCGGACTAGCGGGAGCGCGAGAGACCCAGTACTTC
TRBJ2-7,-,-,TRBV19,CASSIAQGYEQYF,TGTGCCAGTAGTATAGCCCAGGGCTACGAGCAGTACTTC
TRBJ1-1,-,many,TRBV7-8,CASSPWGPINTEAFF,TGTGCCAGCAGCCCTTGGGGACCGATTAACACTGAAGCTTTCTTT
TRBJ2-3,TRBD2,few,TRBV11-2,CASSLNWASGTITDTQYF,TGTGCCAGCAGCTTAAATTGGGCTAGCGGGACGATAACAGATACGCAGTATTTT
TRBJ2-7,-,many,TRBV14,CASSQVSGKISYEQYF,TGTGCCAGCAGCCAAGTCAGCGGCAAGATCTCCTACGAGCAGTACTTC
TRBJ2-7,TRBD1,many,TRBV7-2,CASSHRGTGSYEQYF,TGTGCCAGCAGCCATCGAGGGACAGGGTCCTACGAGCAGTACTTC
TRBJ1-5,TRBD1,few,TRBV7-6,CASSLGAGGQLNQPQHF,TGTGCCAGCAGCTTAGGAGCTGGGGGACAGCTAAATCAGCCCCAGCATTTT
TRBJ1-1,TRBD1,few,TRBV7-2,CASKTGVHSTEAFF,TGTGCCAGCAAGACAGGGGTTCATAGCACTGAAGCTTTCTTT
TRBJ1-1,TRBD1,once,TRBV19,CASSRTRQGTTGTEAFF,TGTGCCAGTAGTCGAACCCGACAGGGGACAACCGGGACTGAAGCTTTCTTT
TRBJ2-1,TRBD2,-,TRBV5-1,CASSPGLAAGDEQFF,TGCGCCAGCAGCCCTGGACTAGCGGCAGGGGATGAGCAGTTCTTC
TRBJ1-1,-,-,TRBV6-2/TRBV6-3,CASTDPSSGAFF,TGTGCCAGCACTGACCCCTCATCAGGTGCTTTCTTT
TRBJ2-2,-,-,TRBV4-3,CASSQDRGRELFF,TGCGCCAGCAGCCAAGATAGGGGAAGGGAGCTGTTTTTT
TRBJ1-1,TRBD1,few,TRBV28,CASRPVRGGTEAFF,TGTGCCAGCAGACCAGTCAGGGGGGGCACTGAAGCTTTCTTT
TRBJ2-5,TRBD2,-,TRBV7-2,CASTTGTRVETQYF,TGTGCCAGCACCACCGGGACTAGGGTGGAGACCCAGTACTTC
TRBJ2-1,-,-,TRBV9,CASSVEIGWNEQFF,TGTGCCAGCAGCGTAGAAATAGGTTGGAATGAGCAGTTCTTC
TRBJ1-2,TRBD1,many,TRBV19,CASSPRQGAGGYTF,TGTGCCAGTAGTCCCAGACAGGGGGCTGGTGGCTACACCTTC
TRBJ2-7,-,-,TRBV15,CATSDADRTYEQYF,TGTGCCACCAGCGACGCGGACCGAACGTACGAGCAGTACTTC
TRBJ2-2,TRBD1,few,TRBV6-1,CASNFDRADTGELFF,TGTGCCAGCAACTTTGACAGGGCGGACACCGGGGAGCTGTTTTTT
TRBJ1-3,-,many,TRBV7-8,CASSSPGDPGNTIYF,TGTGCCAGCAGCTCGCCCGGGGACCCTGGAAACACCATATATTTT
TRBJ1-1,-,few,TRBV4-3,CASSPRHAGLDTEAFF,TGCGCCAGCAGCCCCAGACATGCAGGTCTGGACACTGAAGCTTTCTTT
TRBJ2-3,TRBD1,-,TRBV19,CTSSVDRVSADTQYF,TGTACCAGTAGTGTGGACAGGGTATCAGCAGATACGCAGTATTTT
TRBJ2-1,TRBD2,few,TRBV12-3/TRBV12-4,CASSFEAGGGNEQFF,TGTGCCAGCAGTTTCGAAGCGGGAGGGGGGAATGAGCAGTTCTTC
TRBJ1-5,TRBD1,few,TRBV19,CASRRDRGGNQPQHF,TGTGCCAGTAGGAGAGACAGGGGTGGCAATCAGCCCCAGCATTTT
TRBJ1-3,-,few,TRBV6-1,CASKIQGLGNTIYF,TGTGCCAGCAAAATACAGGGTCTAGGAAACACCATATATTTT
TRBJ2-7,TRBD2,-,TRBV6-2/TRBV6-3,CASSFSGRTYEQYF,TGTGCCAGCAGTTTTAGCGGGAGGACCTACGAGCAGTACTTC
TRBJ2-4,-,once,TRBV19,CASRQPGGKNIQYF,TGTGCCAGTCGACAGCCTGGTGGCAAAAACATTCAGTACTTC
TRBJ2-5,-,-,TRBV7-8,CASSLALGETQYF,TGTGCCAGCAGCCTAGCGTTGGGAGAGACCCAGTACTTC
TRBJ2-5,-,-,TRBV28,CASSLPQGRETQYF,TGTGCCAGCAGTTTACCACAGGGGAGGGAGACCCAGTACTTC
TRBJ1-3,-,-,TRBV7-8,CASSLVVGSGNTIYF,TGTGCCAGCAGCTTAGTGGTGGGCTCTGGAAACACCATATATTTT
TRBJ1-4,TRBD1,few,TRBV19,CASAPGQGGEKLFF,TGTGCCAGTGCCCCGGGACAGGGGGGCGAAAAACTGTTTTTT
TRBJ2-1,TRBD2,many,TRBV19,CASSIVKTSGINEQFF,TGTGCCAGTAGTATAGTAAAAACTAGCGGGATTAATGAGCAGTTCTTC
TRBJ2-3,TRBD2,few,TRBV11-2,CASSLDPRGRGTDTQYF,TGTGCCAGCAGCTTAGATCCGCGGGGGAGAGGCACAGATACGCAGTATTTT
TRBJ1-6,-,few,TRBV27,CASSFEARNVSPLHF,TGTGCCAGCAGTTTCGAGGCCAGGAATGTCTCGCCCCTCCACTTT
TRBJ2-3,TRBD2,few,TRBV7-2,CASSLGGLSGGYTDTQYF,TGTGCCAGCAGCTTAGGGGGGCTTAGCGGGGGTTACACAGATACGCAGTATTTT
TRBJ2-7,TRBD2,many,TRBV7-8,CASSHLLTSGPAYEQYF,TGTGCCAGCAGCCACCTCCTTACTAGCGGGCCTGCCTACGAGCAGTACTTC
TRBJ2-4,-,-,TRBV20-1,CSACRPGTKNIQYF,TGCAGTGCCTGCCGACCGGGAACCAAAAACATTCAGTACTTC
TRBJ2-7,-,-,TRBV27,CASSSMRYSEQYF,TGTGCCAGCAGTTCAATGCGATATTCCGAGCAGTACTTC